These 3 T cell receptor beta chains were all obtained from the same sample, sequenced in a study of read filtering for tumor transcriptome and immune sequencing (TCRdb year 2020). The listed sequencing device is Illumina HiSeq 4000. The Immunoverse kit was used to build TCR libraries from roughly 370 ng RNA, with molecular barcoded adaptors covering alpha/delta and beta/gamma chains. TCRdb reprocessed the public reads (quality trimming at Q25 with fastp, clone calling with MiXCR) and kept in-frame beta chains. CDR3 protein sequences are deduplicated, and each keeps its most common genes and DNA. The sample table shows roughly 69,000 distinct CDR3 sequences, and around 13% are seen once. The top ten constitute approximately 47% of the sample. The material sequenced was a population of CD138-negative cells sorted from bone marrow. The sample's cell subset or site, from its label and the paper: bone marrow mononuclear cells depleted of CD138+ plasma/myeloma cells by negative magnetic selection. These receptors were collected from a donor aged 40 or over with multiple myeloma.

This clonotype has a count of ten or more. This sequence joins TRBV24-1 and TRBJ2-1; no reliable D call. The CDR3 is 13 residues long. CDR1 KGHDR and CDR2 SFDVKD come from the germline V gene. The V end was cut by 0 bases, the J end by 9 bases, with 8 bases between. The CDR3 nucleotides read TGTGCCACCAGTGATTTGGGGCGATTTGAGCAGTTCTTC. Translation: CATSDLGRFEQFF.

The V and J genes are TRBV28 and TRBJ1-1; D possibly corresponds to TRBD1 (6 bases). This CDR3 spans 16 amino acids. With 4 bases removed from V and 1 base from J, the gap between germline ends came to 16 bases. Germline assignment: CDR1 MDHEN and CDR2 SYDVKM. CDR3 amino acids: CASSSRRGKRNTEAFF. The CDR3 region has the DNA TGTGCCAGCAGTTCCAGAAGGGGGAAGAGGAACACTGAAGCTTTCTTT.

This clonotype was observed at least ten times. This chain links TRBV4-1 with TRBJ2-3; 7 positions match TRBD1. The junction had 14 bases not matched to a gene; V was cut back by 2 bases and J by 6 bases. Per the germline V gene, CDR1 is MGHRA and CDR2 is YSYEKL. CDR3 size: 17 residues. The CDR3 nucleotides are TGCGCCAGCAGCCAAACCGCAGACAGGGACCACATGGATACGCAGTATTTT. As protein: CASSQTADRDHMDTQYF.